This T cell receptor (beta chain) is drawn from a study of control samples from healthy donors and cancer patients. Some clones are missing from TCRdb's copy, which holds only in-frame ones; the method was immunoSEQ multiplex PCR. The sample records nearly 200,000 clones, around 93% being singletons. This CDR3 region has 16 residues. V lost 2 bases and J lost 5; bases outside the gene matches: 8. The germline gives CDR1 SGHDN, CDR2 FVKESK. The sequencing input was blood. This TCR came from a man aged 30 to 45 in good health. The V gene is TRBV14, the J gene TRBJ2-1, with 8 bases fitting TRBD2. The CDR3 region is CASSQSRLARDNEQFF. The CDR3 DNA reads TGTGCCAGCAGCCAATCCAGACTAGCGAGGGACAATGAGCAGTTCTTC.